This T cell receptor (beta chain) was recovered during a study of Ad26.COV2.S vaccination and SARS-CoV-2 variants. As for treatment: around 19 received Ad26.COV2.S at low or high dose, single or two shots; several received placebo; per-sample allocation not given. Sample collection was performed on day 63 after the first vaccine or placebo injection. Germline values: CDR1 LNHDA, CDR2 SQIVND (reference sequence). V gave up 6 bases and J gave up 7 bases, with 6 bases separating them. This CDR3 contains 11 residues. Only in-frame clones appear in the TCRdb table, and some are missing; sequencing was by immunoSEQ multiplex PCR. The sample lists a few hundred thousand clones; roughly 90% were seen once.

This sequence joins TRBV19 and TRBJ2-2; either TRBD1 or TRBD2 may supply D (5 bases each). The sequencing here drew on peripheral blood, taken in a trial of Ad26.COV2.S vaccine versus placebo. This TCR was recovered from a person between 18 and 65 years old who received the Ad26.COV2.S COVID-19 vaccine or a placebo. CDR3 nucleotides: TGTGCCAGTAGGGGGGTCGGGGAGCTGTTTTTT. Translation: CASRGVGELFF.